These T cell receptor beta chains were read from a single sample in a study of naive and memory T cell subsets. TCRdb analysed the UMI-ligation and nested PCR reads with MiXCR anew, one entry per CDR3 protein. The table lists about 140,000 distinct CDR3 sequences, approximately 20% of them singletons. Input material: naive CD8+ T cells from blood. These TCRs come from a human donor in good health. The CDR3 runs from the conserved cysteine through the conserved F or W. The D gene is left open where the match is weak. Size is stated for part of the rows, as once, few or many counts, or as a class when the clone is expanded.

>.|TRBV27|TRBJ2-7|.
TGTGCCAGCAGTCTAACCTCTCCCCTTTTGATCCACGAGCAGTACTTC
CASSLTSPLLIHEQYF
>.|TRBV7-8|TRBJ2-1|.
TGTGCCAGCACCCCGAACAATGAGCAGTTCTTC
CASTPNNEQFF
>.|TRBV12-5|TRBJ2-1|.
TGTGCTAGTGGCTCGACTAGGGCTGGCAATGAGCAGTTCTTC
CASGSTRAGNEQFF
>.|TRBV21-1|TRBJ2-1|.
TGTGCCAGCAGCAGGTTTCATTCAGCGGGAGGGCGGAACAATGAGCAGTTCTTC
CASSRFHSAGGRNNEQFF
>.|TRBV11-1|TRBJ2-1|.
TGTGCCAGCAGCTTATTCGCGGATGAGCAGTTCTTC
CASSLFADEQFF
>few|TRBV12-3/TRBV12-4|TRBJ1-6|.
TGTGCCAGCAGCCTTCGGGTCTTCCACCTCCACTTT
CASSLRVFHLHF
>once|TRBV12-3/TRBV12-4|TRBJ2-1|TRBD2
TGTGCCAGCAGTTTCCTAGCGGGAATAGACAATGAGCAGTTCTTC
CASSFLAGIDNEQFF
>few|TRBV4-3|TRBJ2-1|TRBD1
TGCGCCAGCAGCCAAAGACAGGGCTGGAATGAGCAGTTCTTC
CASSQRQGWNEQFF
>.|TRBV3-1|TRBJ1-3|.
TGTGCCAGCAGCCGCTTCCTGGGTTCTGGAAACACCATATATTTT
CASSRFLGSGNTIYF
>few|TRBV20-1|TRBJ2-7|TRBD2
TGCAGTGCTAGGCCGGGACTAGCGTCCTACGAGCAGTACTTC
CSARPGLASYEQYF
>few|TRBV28|TRBJ2-1|TRBD2
TGTGCCAGCAGTTTTCCCGGGACTAGCGGGAGGCATGAGCAGTTCTTC
CASSFPGTSGRHEQFF
>few|TRBV6-6|TRBJ2-2|TRBD1
TGTGCCAGCAGTTACGTGAGTGGGACAGGGGGCACCGGGGAGCTGTTTTTT
CASSYVSGTGGTGELFF
>few|TRBV9|TRBJ1-1|.
TGTGCCAGCAGCGTAGCTTTAAGGGCAGGGAAAACTGAAGCTTTCTTT
CASSVALRAGKTEAFF
>.|TRBV7-9|TRBJ1-1|.
TGTGCCAGCAGCTTAGGAGGGACCTTCACTGAAGCTTTCTTT
CASSLGGTFTEAFF
>few|TRBV6-2/TRBV6-3|TRBJ1-1|TRBD1
TGTGCCAGCAGTGCCCTTTGGACAGGGGTGAACACTGAAGCTTTCTTT
CASSALWTGVNTEAFF
>many|TRBV12-3/TRBV12-4|TRBJ2-7|TRBD1
TGTGCCAGCAGCAAACCGGGACAGGGTTACGAGCAGTACTTC
CASSKPGQGYEQYF
>.|TRBV4-1|TRBJ1-2|.
TGCGCCAGCAGCCAAGTGCAGGAAAACGCTAACTATGGCTACACCTTC
CASSQVQENANYGYTF
>.|TRBV9|TRBJ2-1|.
TGTGCCAGCAGCGACAGATACAGGGACAATGAGCAGTTCTTC
CASSDRYRDNEQFF
>few|TRBV12-3/TRBV12-4|TRBJ2-3|.
TGTGCCAGCAGTTTCCTAGCGACTAGCACAGATACGCAGTATTTT
CASSFLATSTDTQYF
>.|TRBV12-3/TRBV12-4|TRBJ2-1|.
TGTGCCAGCAGTTTCAGCCTCAATGAGCAGTTCTTC
CASSFSLNEQFF
>few|TRBV4-1|TRBJ2-7|.
TGCGCCAGCAGCCCGAGGGATGGTCAGATGGGGTACGAGCAGTACTTC
CASSPRDGQMGYEQYF
>.|TRBV4-3|TRBJ2-1|.
TGCGCCAGCAGCCAAACAAACCGGGGCCAGGTCTACAATGAGCAGTTCTTC
CASSQTNRGQVYNEQFF
>.|TRBV12-3/TRBV12-4|TRBJ1-1|.
TGTGCCAGCAGTTTGAACGGTGAAGCTTTCTTT
CASSLNGEAFF
>few|TRBV25-1|TRBJ2-7|.
TGTGCCTTAGGAGACGGCTCGGGCGAGCAGTACTTC
CALGDGSGEQYF
>.|TRBV9|TRBJ2-7|.
TGTGCCAGCAGCGTTACCGGGACGCCTTCCTACGAGCAGTACTTC
CASSVTGTPSYEQYF
>few|TRBV6-1|TRBJ1-1|.
TGTGCCAGCAGTGAATTGGAGGGGACTGAAGCTTTCTTT
CASSELEGTEAFF
>.|TRBV2|TRBJ1-2|TRBD1
TGTGCCAGCAGTGACGGGGACAGGGGGGATGGCTACACCTTC
CASSDGDRGDGYTF
>few|TRBV14|TRBJ2-1|.
TGTGCCAGTTGCCAGGGGGGCAATGAGCAGTTCTTC
CASCQGGNEQFF
>.|TRBV5-6|TRBJ2-7|TRBD1
TGTGCCAGCAGCGTGCCCGGGACAGGGAAACACGAGCAGTACTTC
CASSVPGTGKHEQYF
>.|TRBV20-1|TRBJ2-7|TRBD1
TGCAGTGCTAGTCGAAACCGGGACAGCCCAGTGGGCTACGAGCAGTACTTC
CSASRNRDSPVGYEQYF
>.|TRBV29-1|TRBJ2-3|TRBD2
TGCAGCGTTGAAGGTACTAGCGGGACCACAGATACGCAGTATTTT
CSVEGTSGTTDTQYF
>few|TRBV12-3/TRBV12-4|TRBJ1-1|.
TGTGCCAGCAGTTTGGGGCAGGGAATGTTGAACACTGAAGCTTTCTTT
CASSLGQGMLNTEAFF
>.|TRBV6-5|TRBJ1-1|TRBD1
TGTGCCAGCAGCCCTACAGGGGCCCATGAAGCTTTCTTT
CASSPTGAHEAFF
>.|TRBV20-1|TRBJ2-2|TRBD2
TGCAGTGCTAGAGATAACCTAGCGGGATCCGGGGAGCTGTTTTTT
CSARDNLAGSGELFF
>few|TRBV4-1|TRBJ2-1|.
TGCGCCAGCAGCCAAGATGATTATGGTGAGCAGTTCTTC
CASSQDDYGEQFF
>.|TRBV30|TRBJ2-5|.
TGTGCCTGGAGTGACGGGCAGACCCAGTACTTC
CAWSDGQTQYF
>few|TRBV29-1|TRBJ2-5|.
TGCAGCGTTTGGTTCAAGGGGACGGAGACCCAGTACTTC
CSVWFKGTETQYF
>.|TRBV12-3/TRBV12-4|TRBJ1-2|.
TGTGCCAGCAGTTTAGCGGGGCAATATGGCTACACCTTC
CASSLAGQYGYTF
>many|TRBV20-1|TRBJ2-1|TRBD2
TGCAGTGCTAGAGATATAAAGTCTAGCGGGAACTATGAGCAGTTCTTC
CSARDIKSSGNYEQFF
>.|TRBV6-5|TRBJ2-6|.
TGTGCCAGCAGTAAGGGCGTAGGCTCTGGGGCCAACGTCCTGACTTTC
CASSKGVGSGANVLTF
>.|TRBV7-9|TRBJ2-5|.
TGTGCCAGCACCAGGCCTGGGGTCGAGGCCCAAGAGACCCAGTACTTC
CASTRPGVEAQETQYF
>.|TRBV12-3/TRBV12-4|TRBJ2-5|TRBD2
TGTGCCAGCAGTCCCGGGACTAGCGGGAGCATGATACAAGAGACCCAGTACTTC
CASSPGTSGSMIQETQYF
>.|TRBV7-2|TRBJ2-5|TRBD1
TGTGCCAGCAGCCCTTCGGACAGGGCATGGGAGACCCAGTACTTC
CASSPSDRAWETQYF
>.|TRBV28|TRBJ2-5|.
TGTGCCAGCGAGGAAAGCCAAGAGACCCAGTACTTC
CASEESQETQYF
>once|TRBV4-1|TRBJ1-5|.
TGCGCCAGCAGCCAAGATCCACAGGGTAATCAGCCCCAGCATTTT
CASSQDPQGNQPQHF
>few|TRBV7-8|TRBJ1-6|.
TGTGCCAGCAGCTTATGGCTTTTGAATAATTCACCCCTCCACTTT
CASSLWLLNNSPLHF
>few|TRBV28|TRBJ1-5|.
TGTGCCAGCAGCCCGGATGATAGCAATCAGCCCCAGCATTTT
CASSPDDSNQPQHF
>.|TRBV20-1|TRBJ2-1|.
TGCAGTGCTAGTCGGGAGATGATCGATGAGCAGTTCTTC
CSASREMIDEQFF
>.|TRBV7-9|TRBJ1-1|TRBD1
TGTGCCAGCAGCTTACCCGAGGACAGGATGAACACTGAAGCTTTCTTT
CASSLPEDRMNTEAFF
>.|TRBV9|TRBJ2-2|.
TGTGCCAGCAGCGACAAGTCCGGGGAGCTGTTTTTT
CASSDKSGELFF
>.|TRBV27|TRBJ2-1|.
TGTGCCAGCAGCCAGGGATCCTACAATGAGCAGTTCTTC
CASSQGSYNEQFF
>.|TRBV3-1|TRBJ2-3|TRBD2
TGTGCCAGCAGCCAAGACCTAGCGGTTAAACACACAGATACGCAGTATTTT
CASSQDLAVKHTDTQYF
>.|TRBV2|TRBJ1-1|.
TGTGCCAGCACCGGTGGGGATAGAACTGAAGCTTTCTTT
CASTGGDRTEAFF
>.|TRBV6-5|TRBJ2-7|TRBD1
TGTGCCAGCAGTTCCGGGACAGGGCCTTCCTACGAGCAGTACTTC
CASSSGTGPSYEQYF
>.|TRBV24-1|TRBJ1-1|.
TGTGCCACCAGTGATTCCGGGAGCAACACTGAAGCTTTCTTT
CATSDSGSNTEAFF
>.|TRBV3-1|TRBJ2-7|.
TGTGCCAGCGCCTGGCAGGGAACTTACGAGCAGTACTTC
CASAWQGTYEQYF
>few|TRBV28|TRBJ2-3|.
TGTGCCAGCAGTTCGGAGGGGTCAAGGGGGACAGATACGCAGTATTTT
CASSSEGSRGTDTQYF